This TCR beta chain was sequenced during a study of blood T cell repertoires in COVID-19. Whole-study context: The United States, Italy and Spain provided the acute and convalescent COVID-19 samples. The analysed material was cDNA or gDNA that came from T cells, B-cell-depleted T cells, or PBMCs.

The ends were cut back, 8 bases at V and 2 bases at J, with 10 bases in the middle. CDR1 is MNHNY, CDR2 SVGAGI, per germline (reference sequence). There are 12 residues in the CDR3. As processed by the authors: Estimation of nucleated cell counts relied on the amplification of reference gene primers. TCRdb's copy holds only in-frame clones and misses some; the assay was immunoSEQ multiplex PCR. V, J and clone size derive from that table, while D and trimming were established from the DNA sequence. This table has over 150,000 clones, 80% to 90% appearing once. The rearrangement links TRBV6-6 to TRBJ2-7, with D possibly matching TRBD1 (6 bases). Sequenced material: peripheral blood. This receptor was identified in a woman of 80 years or more with COVID-19, enrolled during active disease. The CDR3 DNA reads as TGTGCCAGCGGACCAGGGGCCTACGAGCAGTACTTC. It encodes CASGPGAYEQYF.